A single sample is the source of the 2 T cell receptor beta chains below, sequenced in a study of blood T cell repertoires in COVID-19. TCRdb's table, derived via immunoSEQ multiplex PCR, lists solely in-frame clones and lacks some. The sample holds 300,000 to 350,000 clones; over 80% are singletons and the top ten take 9.5% to 10%. Sequences were obtained from peripheral blood. The source of these receptors is a man aged 25 to 40 with COVID-19, enrolled during active disease.

The rearrangement joins TRBV15 to TRBJ1-1; D possibly corresponds to TRBD1 (6 bases). The CDR3 extends over 17 amino acids. V was shortened by 1 base and J by 10 bases, with 25 bases between the two germline ends. Germline V gives CDR1 LNHNV, CDR2 YYDKDF (reference sequence). CDR3 loop: CATSRALSGGAELRAFF. The CDR3 DNA reads as TGTGCCACCAGCAGAGCCCTTAGTGGGGGGGCCGAACTTCGAGCTTTCTTT.

The J gene is TRBJ1-2, the V gene TRBV6-5; D possibly corresponds to TRBD1 (6 bases). This CDR3 is built from 14 residues. CDR1 and CDR2 (germline): MNHEY, SVGAGI. V was trimmed by 5 bases and J by 6 bases, leaving 16 bases between them. The CDR3: CASSTRGRGDGYTF. As DNA, the CDR3 is TGTGCCAGCAGTACCCGAGGCAGGGGAGATGGCTACACCTTC.